The rows below give T cell receptor beta chains drawn from one sample of a study of OX40 agonist ivuxolimab in advanced cancers. Sequencing used immunoSEQ multiplex PCR; TCRdb keeps in-frame clones, though not all of them. The data contain about 34,000 clones, 65% to 90% of them seen just once; the ten biggest clones take up over 1.1%. Sequences were derived from CD4+ or CD8+ T cells sorted from blood, sampled in a trial of the OX40 agonist ivuxolimab. The receptors were gathered from an adult with an advanced solid tumor such as melanoma, head and neck, liver or kidney cancer. Both conserved end residues are part of each CDR3. D genes are given only for firm matches. Only part of the rows carry a size: once, few, many, or a class if the clone is expanded.

j_call	cdr3_length	d_call	v_call	clone_size	cdr3_nt	cdr3_aa
TRBJ1-2	14	TRBD1	TRBV5-1	.	TGCGCCAGCAGCTTACAGGGGGCTTTGTCTGGCTACACCTTC	CASSLQGALSGYTF
TRBJ1-2	13	TRBD1	TRBV19	.	TGTGCCAGTTCCGACAGGGCAGACTATGGCTACACCTTC	CASSDRADYGYTF
TRBJ1-6	13	.	TRBV9	.	TGTGCCAGCAGCGCGGAGGGGGGTTCACCCCTCCACTTT	CASSAEGGSPLHF
TRBJ1-2	13	.	TRBV19	.	TGTGCCAGTAGTTCGACAGCGAACTATGGCTACACCTTC	CASSSTANYGYTF
TRBJ2-5	14	TRBD1	TRBV18	.	TGTGCCAGCTCACAAACAGGGGTACAAGAGACCCAGTACTTC	CASSQTGVQETQYF
TRBJ2-3	13	TRBD1	TRBV7-9	.	TGTGCCAGCGGACAGGGGGAAACAGATACGCAGTATTTT	CASGQGETDTQYF
TRBJ2-1	16	.	TRBV7-3	.	TGTGCCAGCAGCTCAAATGGGGGTGACTCTTACAATGAGCAGTTCTTC	CASSSNGGDSYNEQFF
TRBJ1-4	14	.	TRBV10-3	.	TGTGCCATCAGACGGGACGGTGGGAATGAAAAACTGTTTTTT	CAIRRDGGNEKLFF
TRBJ2-5	8	.	TRBV27	.	TGTGCCAGCGCTCCCCACGACTTC	CASAPHDF
TRBJ1-2	13	TRBD1	TRBV5-5	.	TGTGCCAGCAGCTTCGGGACAGGGAATGGCTACACCTTC	CASSFGTGNGYTF
TRBJ1-2	13	.	TRBV10-3	once	TGTGCCATCAAAGGCGGGGCGCTCTATGGCTACACCTTC	CAIKGGALYGYTF
TRBJ2-2	16	TRBD1	TRBV7-7	.	TGTGCTAGCAGCTTAGTTCAGGGGGAAAACACCGGGGAGCTGTTTTTT	CASSLVQGENTGELFF
TRBJ2-5	14	TRBD1	TRBV5-1	.	TGCGCCAGCAGCCGGACAGGGGAATCAGAGACTCAGTACTTC	CASSRTGESETQYF
TRBJ2-5	11	.	TRBV11-2	once	TGTGCCAGCAGCTTACTGCAGACCCAGTACTTC	CASSLLQTQYF
TRBJ2-7	14	.	TRBV7-9	.	TGTGCCAGCAGCTTATCGGTCGGCATCTACGAGCAGTACTTC	CASSLSVGIYEQYF
TRBJ1-1	15	TRBD1	TRBV6-5	.	TGTGCCAGCAGAGGGGGACAGGGACGTAGCACTGAAGCTTTCTTT	CASRGGQGRSTEAFF
TRBJ2-5	15	TRBD2	TRBV5-1	.	TGCGCCAGCACAATGACTAGCGGGAATAGTGAGACCCAGTACTTC	CASTMTSGNSETQYF
TRBJ2-7	14	.	TRBV25-1	once	TGTGCCAGCAGTGAGGTAGGAGGGGACTACGAGCAGTACTTC	CASSEVGGDYEQYF
TRBJ2-5	16	.	TRBV7-9	.	TGTGCCAGCAGCTCACAGGGGAGGGGCGATCAAGAGACCCAGTACTTC	CASSSQGRGDQETQYF
TRBJ1-4	14	TRBD1	TRBV5-1	.	TGCGCCAGCAGCCCGGACAGGGGGGATGAAAAACTGTTTTTT	CASSPDRGDEKLFF
TRBJ1-6	12	.	TRBV27	.	TGTGCCAGCAGTTGGGTGAATTCACCCCTCCACTTT	CASSWVNSPLHF
TRBJ2-7	14	.	TRBV21-1	.	TGTGCCAGCAGCAAAGACGGCTCCTCCTACGAGCAGTACTTC	CASSKDGSSYEQYF
TRBJ2-5	14	.	TRBV18	.	TGTGCCAGCTCACCAAGGACTTTACAAGAGACCCAGTACTTC	CASSPRTLQETQYF
TRBJ2-7	13	.	TRBV28	.	TGTGCCAGCAGGGACTCTCCAGGGCACGAGCAGTACTTC	CASRDSPGHEQYF
TRBJ1-2	13	.	TRBV19	.	TGTGCCAGTAATGGGGGAGGGCCCTATGGCTACACCTTC	CASNGGGPYGYTF
TRBJ2-5	16	TRBD1	TRBV30	few	TGTGCCTGGAGTGTACTGGGGACAGTAGATCAAGAGACCCAGTACTTC	CAWSVLGTVDQETQYF
TRBJ2-3	16	.	TRBV19	few	TGTGCCAGTACCCTGGGGGCTAGCGAAGGTACAGATACGCAGTATTTT	CASTLGASEGTDTQYF
TRBJ2-7	12	.	TRBV7-9	.	TGTGCCAGCAGCCCTCTAGGCGGAGAGCAGTACTTC	CASSPLGGEQYF
TRBJ2-5	18	.	TRBV9	.	TGTGCCAGCAGTGCCTTTTTTCAGGGCGGGCCTTTCCAAGAGACCCAGTACTTC	CASSAFFQGGPFQETQYF
TRBJ2-7	16	.	TRBV2	.	TGTGCCAGCAGACACCCTGGGGGAGTAGGACGATACGAGCAGTACTTC	CASRHPGGVGRYEQYF
TRBJ2-5	10	.	TRBV2	once	TGTGCCAGCGGGGGGGAGACCCAGTACTTC	CASGGETQYF
TRBJ1-5	14	TRBD1	TRBV28	.	TGTGCCAGCAGGCAGGGGGTAACCCATCAGCCCCAGCATTTT	CASRQGVTHQPQHF
TRBJ2-5	13	.	TRBV27	few	TGTGCCAGCAGTTCCTACCGGGGGCAGACCCAGTACTTC	CASSSYRGQTQYF
TRBJ1-3	14	.	TRBV11-3	.	TGTGCCAGCAGCCATGGGGCAACTGGAAACACCATATATTTT	CASSHGATGNTIYF
TRBJ2-7	15	TRBD1	TRBV18	.	TGTGCCAGCTCACCAGACGTCGACAGGGGGGACCCGCAGTACTTC	CASSPDVDRGDPQYF
TRBJ1-6	16	.	TRBV2	.	TGTGCCAGCAGTAACAGCGTTAGCTCCTATAATTCACCCCTCCACTTT	CASSNSVSSYNSPLHF
TRBJ2-5	11	.	TRBV2	medium-sized	TGTGCCAGCAGTCCGGAGGAGACCCAGTACTTC	CASSPEETQYF
TRBJ1-5	15	.	TRBV9	once	TGTGCCAGCAGCGCCCTTGGGGGCAGCGGTCAGCCCCAGCATTTT	CASSALGGSGQPQHF
TRBJ2-1	14	.	TRBV29-1	.	TGCAGCGTTGTCGCACGGCCCGGAGTGGATGAGCAGTTCTTC	CSVVARPGVDEQFF
TRBJ1-2	15	TRBD1	TRBV6-9	.	TGTGCCAGCAGTTTGTCTCGACAGGGCTCGGGAGGCTACACCTTC	CASSLSRQGSGGYTF
TRBJ1-2	13	TRBD1	TRBV5-1	few	TGCGCCAGCAGCAAACAGGGGGGCTATGGCTACACCTTC	CASSKQGGYGYTF
TRBJ2-1	14	.	TRBV6-6	once	TGTGCCAGCAGTGCCTCAGGGGTCTACAATGAGCAGTTCTTC	CASSASGVYNEQFF
TRBJ2-1	16	TRBD1	TRBV2	.	TGTGCCAGCAGTTCTCCCGTGATTACAGGGGGCAATGAGCAGTTCTTC	CASSSPVITGGNEQFF
TRBJ2-2	15	.	TRBV4-2	once	TGTGCCAGCAGCCAATCGAGCGGTGACACCGGGGAGCTGTTTTTT	CASSQSSGDTGELFF
TRBJ2-1	16	TRBD1	TRBV4-2	.	TGTGCCAGCAGCCAAGATTGGGACAGGGGGTTGAATGAGCAGTTCTTC	CASSQDWDRGLNEQFF
TRBJ2-7	14	.	TRBV14	.	TGTGCCAGCAGCCAAGGGCTCGGGTTCTACGAGCAGTACTTC	CASSQGLGFYEQYF